These 13 T cell receptor beta chains originate from one sample sequenced in a study of shared clonotypes between healthy human individuals. Naive-designated CD8 cells lacked CD45RO, were positively enriched for CCR7, and omitted terminally differentiated effector memory CD45RA+ cells. Here immunoSEQ multiplex PCR was the method, and the copy in TCRdb shows in-frame clones only, minus some. The table shows 800,000 to 950,000 clones, with about 97% occurring only once. The specimen sequenced was naive CD8+ T cells sorted from blood. The source of these receptors is a man between 25 and 39 years old in good health.

The chain is built from TRBV7-8 and TRBJ2-7, with a tentative D call TRBD2 (5 bases). Germline CDR1 and CDR2: SGHVS and FQNEAQ. The CDR3 has 16 amino acids. The V and J ends lost 1 base and 0 bases respectively, with 13 bases between them. The CDR3 region is CASSLVGRASSYEQYF. CDR3 DNA: TGTGCCAGCAGCTTAGTAGGGCGGGCTAGCTCCTACGAGCAGTACTTC.

The CDR3: CASSYSSGVSGTEAFF. DNA of the CDR3: TGTGCCAGCAGTTACTCCTCAGGGGTGAGTGGCACTGAAGCTTTCTTT. The rearrangement links TRBV6-5 to TRBJ1-1; tentatively, D is TRBD1 (6 bases). This CDR3 has 16 amino acids. Germline V gene data show CDR1 as MNHEY and CDR2 as SVGAGI. V shed 0 bases and J shed 4 bases, with 15 bases lying between them.

This chain uses TRBV7-6 with TRBJ2-7, with a weak D call TRBD1 (5 bases). The CDR3 runs 13 residues. Germline assignment: CDR1 SGHVS and CDR2 FNYEAQ. V gave up 5 bases and J gave up 2 bases, with 10 bases separating them. The CDR3 coding sequence is TGTGCCAGCAGCCCACAGGAGACCTACGAGCAGTACTTC. It specifies CASSPQETYEQYF.

The genes are TRBV9 and TRBJ1-4; D is ambiguous. V was shortened by 0 bases and J by 4 bases, with 10 bases between the two germline ends. In germline, CDR1 is SGDLS, CDR2 YYNGEE. This CDR3 is built from 15 residues. The CDR3 DNA reads as TGTGCCAGCAGCGTAGGTGTAACGGATAATGAAAAACTGTTTTTT. Translated, it gives CASSVGVTDNEKLFF.

The J gene is TRBJ1-2, the V gene TRBV7-9, with D uncertain. V was clipped by 0 bases and J by 8 bases, with 13 bases between them. CDR3 length: 14 amino acids. Germline loops: CDR1 SEHNR, CDR2 FQNEAQ (reference sequence). The CDR3 nucleotides read TGTGCCAGCAGCTTAGCTGGGCAGAAACGGGGCTACACCTTC. This gives the protein CASSLAGQKRGYTF.

V gene TRBV5-1 combines with J gene TRBJ1-1; the D is unclear. CDR3 length: 15 residues. V was pared by 4 bases and J by 1 base, with 14 bases between. Germline assignment: CDR1 SGHRS and CDR2 YFSETQ. The CDR3 DNA follows: TGCGCCAGCAGCCCTTCCCCAGGAGCGAACACTGAAGCTTTCTTT. Translating gives CASSPSPGANTEAFF. The full variable domain, with the rest looked up from reference TRBV5-1 and TRBJ1-1, is KAGVTQTPRYLIKTRGQQVTLSCSPISGHRSVSWYQQTPGQGLQFLFEYFSETQRNKGNFPGRFSGRQFSNSRSEMNVSTLELGDSALYLCASSPSPGANTEAFFGQGTRLTVV.

The chain joins TRBV9 to TRBJ2-1; D remains unclear. V was trimmed by 3 bases and J by 9 bases, leaving 13 bases between them. Germline V gives CDR1 SGDLS, CDR2 YYNGEE. The CDR3 runs 13 residues. DNA for the CDR3: TGTGCCAGCAGCGATAACACGAGGAGTGAGCAGTTCTTC. Translating it yields CASSDNTRSEQFF.

The chain uses TRBV19 and TRBJ2-1, with D hard to call. CDR1 and CDR2 (germline): LNHDA, SQIVND (reference sequence). The CDR3 is made up of 12 amino acids. The V end was cut by 8 bases, the J end by 4 bases, with 9 bases between. The CDR3: CASGEGYNEQFF. The DNA of the CDR3 is TGTGCCAGTGGGGAAGGTTACAATGAGCAGTTCTTC.

The V call is TRBV5-6, the J call TRBJ1-5; D is ambiguous. The CDR3 extends over 15 amino acids. The germline gives CDR1 SGHDT, CDR2 YYEEEE. V dropped 0 bases and J dropped 0 bases, with 7 bases sitting between them. The CDR3 loop reads CASSLGELSNQPQHF. The CDR3 region has the DNA TGTGCCAGCAGCTTGGGAGAACTTAGCAATCAGCCCCAGCATTTT.

This chain joins TRBV7-6 and TRBJ2-2, with D unresolved. Trimming shortened V by 0 bases and J by 5 bases, and 16 bases separated the two germline ends. Germline CDR1 SGHVS, CDR2 FNYEAQ. The CDR3 consists of 17 residues. The CDR3 sequence: CASSLALGEHFTGELFF. The CDR3 DNA reads as TGTGCCAGCAGCTTAGCGCTTGGGGAACACTTTACCGGGGAGCTGTTTTTT.

The CDR3: CASRDRAGEAFF. The CDR3 bases are TGTGCCAGCAGAGACAGGGCGGGTGAAGCTTTCTTT. The chain carries TRBV2 and TRBJ1-1; the match to TRBD1 covers 7 bases. Germline lookup yields CDR1 SNHLY and CDR2 FYNNEI. The junction had 5 bases not matched to a gene; V was cut back by 6 bases and J by 7 bases. The CDR3 contains 12 residues. Based on the CDR3 plus reference TRBV2 and TRBJ1-1, the full variable domain is EPEVTQTPSHQVTQMGQEVILRCVPISNHLYFYWYRQILGQKVEFLVSFYNNEISEKSEIFDDQFSVERPDGSNFTLKIRSTKLEDSAMYFCASRDRAGEAFFGQGTRLTVV.

The rearrangement joins TRBV12-2 to TRBJ2-3; the D call in the table, TRBD2, was not verified against the DNA. TRBV12-2 is deemed a pseudogene. The CDR3 loop spans 13 amino acids. The CDR3 reads CASRLTGTDTQYF. The DNA of the CDR3 is TGTGCAAGTCGCTTAACCGGGACAGATACGCAGTATTTT.

With regard to this clone: Distinct nucleotide sequences in the sample also encode this CDR3. The chain is built from TRBV11-2 and TRBJ2-7; no definite D call. Trimming shortened V by 1 base and J by 7 bases, and 8 bases separated the two germline ends. The CDR3 extends over 12 amino acids. Looked up from germline, CDR1 is SGHAT and CDR2 is FQNNGV. The chain's CDR3 is CASSLGRSEQYF. CDR3 DNA sequence: TGTGCCAGCAGCTTAGGACGGTCAGAGCAGTACTTC.